This T cell receptor (beta chain) was sequenced for a study of OX40 agonist ivuxolimab in advanced cancers. Sequenced by immunoSEQ multiplex PCR; TCRdb stores in-frame clones only, minus some. The profile shows tens of thousands of clones, 75% to 90% of them singletons. Germline V gene data show CDR1 as MDHEN and CDR2 as SYDVKM. The CDR3 has 17 amino acids. The V end lost 5 bases, the J end lost 0 bases, and 18 bases lay between the germline ends. The chain links TRBV28 to TRBJ2-3; D unclear. This receptor was obtained from an adult with an advanced solid tumor such as melanoma, head and neck, liver or kidney cancer. The specimen was CD4+ or CD8+ T cells sorted from blood, collected in a trial of the OX40 agonist ivuxolimab. The CDR3 DNA reads TGTGCCAGCAGTCCAGTCTTGGGGTCATATAGCACAGATACGCAGTATTTT. Its translation is CASSPVLGSYSTDTQYF.